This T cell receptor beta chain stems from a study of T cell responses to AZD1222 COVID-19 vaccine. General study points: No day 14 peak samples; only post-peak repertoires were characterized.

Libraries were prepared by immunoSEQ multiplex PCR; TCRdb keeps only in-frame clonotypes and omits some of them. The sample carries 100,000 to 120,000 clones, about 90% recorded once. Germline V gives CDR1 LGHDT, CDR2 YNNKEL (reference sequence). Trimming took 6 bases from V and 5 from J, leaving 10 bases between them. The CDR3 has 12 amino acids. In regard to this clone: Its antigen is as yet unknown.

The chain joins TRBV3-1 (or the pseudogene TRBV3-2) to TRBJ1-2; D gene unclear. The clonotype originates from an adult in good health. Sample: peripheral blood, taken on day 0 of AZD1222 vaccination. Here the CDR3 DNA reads TGTGCCAGCAGTAAGACCGATTATGGCTACACCTTC. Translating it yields CASSKTDYGYTF.